This entry lists 18 T cell receptor beta chains sequenced from one sample in a study of OX40 agonist ivuxolimab in advanced cancers. The table came from immunoSEQ multiplex PCR; TCRdb's copy has only in-frame clones and leaves some out. The sample includes 20,000 to 25,000 clones, 76% seen only once; the top ten take 8.5% to 10%. The sample consisted of CD4+ or CD8+ T cells sorted from blood, taken in a trial of the OX40 agonist ivuxolimab. All receptors derive from an adult with an advanced solid tumor such as melanoma, head and neck, liver or kidney cancer.

The chain joins TRBV30 to TRBJ2-5; D is unresolved. There are 14 residues in the CDR3. Germline CDR1 reads GTSNPN; CDR2 reads SVGIG (reference sequence). The germline V and J ends were trimmed by 3 bases and 5 bases, with 16 bases remaining between them. The CDR3 nucleotides read TGTGCCTGGAGCAGACTGAAGGCGAGGGAGACCCAGTACTTC. Its protein is CAWSRLKARETQYF.

In this sample, this clone turned up a few times. The J gene is TRBJ1-3, the V gene TRBV10-3; D is unresolved. V lost 0 bases, J lost 7 bases, and 13 bases lay in between. Germline CDR1 and CDR2: ENHRY and SYGVKD. CDR3 size: 15 residues. CDR3 bases: TGTGCCATCAGTGAGTCGGCCGCGTTTAGCAACACCATATATTTT. It specifies CAISESAAFSNTIYF.

The V call is TRBV11-2, the J call TRBJ2-7; 10 bases fit TRBD1. V lost 5 bases and J lost 2; bases outside the gene matches: 9. Per the germline V gene, CDR1 is SGHAT and CDR2 is FQNNGV. There are 16 residues in the CDR3. This CDR3 is CASSPTPDRGAYEQYF. DNA for the CDR3: TGTGCCAGCAGCCCAACCCCGGACAGGGGGGCCTACGAGCAGTACTTC.

The chain couples TRBV4-2 to TRBJ2-7; D possibly corresponds to TRBD2 (6 bases). V was cut by 6 bases and J by 2 bases, with 20 bases left in between. The CDR3 has 16 residues. CDR1 LGHNA and CDR2 YNFKEQ come from the germline V gene. The CDR3: CASRPRHWDSAYEQYF. CDR3 nucleotides: TGTGCCAGCAGGCCAAGGCATTGGGACTCCGCCTACGAGCAGTACTTC.

The chain recombines TRBV18 with TRBJ2-3; 10 positions match TRBD1. Per germline, CDR1 KGHSH and CDR2 LQKENI. The V gene end was trimmed by 5 bases and the J gene end by 4 bases; junction bases not matched to a gene: 6. The CDR3 is 15 amino acids. CDR3 region: CASSSRTGGADTQYF. The CDR3 bases are TGTGCCAGCTCATCTCGGACAGGGGGTGCAGATACGCAGTATTTT.

The chain recombines TRBV5-6 with TRBJ2-7; TRBD2 aligns across 14 bases. Germline V gives CDR1 SGHDT, CDR2 YYEEEE. V lost 4 bases and J lost 6; bases outside the gene matches: 12. The CDR3 spans 17 residues. The chain's CDR3 is CASSRVAYGTSGGEQYF. The CDR3 DNA sequence: TGTGCCAGCAGCCGGGTGGCCTACGGGACTAGCGGGGGCGAGCAGTACTTC.

The rearrangement joins TRBV2 to TRBJ1-1, with a tentative D call TRBD1 (5 bases). Germline CDR1 and CDR2: SNHLY and FYNNEI. This CDR3 has 14 amino acids. V was pared by 7 bases and J by 3 bases, with 15 bases between. The DNA for the CDR3 is TGTGCCAGCACTGGAGGCCGGGGGGACACTGAAGCTTTCTTT. Its protein product is CASTGGRGDTEAFF.

The V gene is TRBV5-1, the J gene TRBJ2-1; 7 bases are shared with TRBD2. The CDR3 loop spans 17 amino acids. Germline V gene lookup returns CDR1 SGHRS and CDR2 YFSETQ. The ends lost 3 bases at V and 4 bases at J; junction bases unmatched: 13. The CDR3 here is CASSSYTSGGLYNEQFF. CDR3 sequence (DNA): TGCGCCAGCAGCTCTTATACGTCCGGGGGGTTATACAATGAGCAGTTCTTC. The full variable domain, its missing parts supplied by reference TRBV5-1 and TRBJ2-1, is KAGVTQTPRYLIKTRGQQVTLSCSPISGHRSVSWYQQTPGQGLQFLFEYFSETQRNKGNFPGRFSGRQFSNSRSEMNVSTLELGDSALYLCASSSYTSGGLYNEQFFGPGTRLTVL.

J is TRBJ2-5 and V is TRBV20-1; no clear D. Trimming pared 7 bases from V and 1 base from J, leaving 7 bases between. The V gene's germline CDR1 is DFQATT and CDR2 SNEGSKA (reference sequence). This CDR3 contains 11 residues. The DNA of the CDR3 is TGCAGTGTTGGGCTCCAAGAGACCCAGTACTTC. Amino acid sequence: CSVGLQETQYF.

This clone was counted a few times. This rearrangement joins TRBV7-2 to TRBJ1-1; D gene unclear. CDR1 is SGHTA, CDR2 FQGNSA, per germline. This CDR3 is built from 13 residues. The germline V and J ends were trimmed by 5 bases and 0 bases, with 7 bases remaining between them. CDR3 nucleotide sequence: TGTGCCAGCAGCCCAGTGGTGAACACTGAAGCTTTCTTT. Translating it yields CASSPVVNTEAFF.

Here the CDR3 reads CASYLVRGGTEAFF. DNA for the CDR3: TGTGCCAGCTACTTAGTTCGTGGTGGCACTGAAGCTTTCTTT. The J gene is TRBJ1-1, the V gene TRBV6-5; D not certain. V lost 8 bases and J 4 bases, leaving 17 bases between the germline ends. Per germline, CDR1 MNHEY and CDR2 SVGAGI. The CDR3 loop spans 14 amino acids.

The chain uses TRBV27 and TRBJ2-7; possibly TRBD1 or TRBD2 for D (5 bases each). V shed 4 bases and J shed 4 bases, with 20 bases lying between them. CDR3 size: 16 residues. Germline V gene lookup returns CDR1 MNHEY and CDR2 SMNVEV (reference sequence). The CDR3 DNA follows: TGTGCCAGCAGTTCCCGGGACGCTGCTTTCAGGTACGAGCAGTACTTC. Its translation is CASSSRDAAFRYEQYF.

This chain uses TRBV14 with TRBJ2-1, with TRBD1 matching 8 bases. Germline trimming cut 4 bases from V and 4 bases from J; bases unmatched to any gene: 9. The CDR3 sequence is 16 residues long. From germline, CDR1 is SGHDN and CDR2 FVKESK. CDR3 sequence reads: CASSPSSGQVYNEQFF. CDR3 coding DNA: TGTGCCAGCAGCCCGTCATCGGGACAGGTGTACAATGAGCAGTTCTTC.

J is TRBJ2-5 and V is TRBV15; 13 positions agree with TRBD2. V was pared by 1 base and J by 0 bases, with 8 bases of the junction left unmatched. Germline V lookup: CDR1 LNHNV, CDR2 YYDKDF (reference sequence). The CDR3 is made up of 19 amino acids. The CDR3 sequence is CATSRGSVLAGGYQETQYF. CDR3 DNA: TGTGCCACCAGCAGAGGGAGTGTACTAGCGGGGGGGTACCAAGAGACCCAGTACTTC. Full variable domain (remainder filled in from reference TRBV15 and TRBJ2-5): DAMVIQNPRYQVTQFGKPVTLSCSQTLNHNVMYWYQQKSSQAPKLLFHYYDKDFNNEADTPDNFQSRRPNTSFCFLDIRSPGLGDTAMYLCATSRGSVLAGGYQETQYFGPGTRLLVL.

The CDR3 protein is CASSQRSGTPFQPQHF. The DNA for the CDR3 is TGTGCCAGCAGCCAGAGATCCGGGACACCCTTTCAGCCCCAGCATTTT. The rearrangement joins TRBV4-2 to TRBJ1-5; TRBD1 is a possible D gene (6 bases). V was pared by 3 bases and J by 6 bases, with 18 bases between. Germline V CDR1 and CDR2: LGHNA, YNFKEQ. This CDR3 is built from 16 residues.

This clone was found a few times. The rearrangement links TRBV6-5 to TRBJ1-2; D unresolved. Trimming left V 2 bases short and J 0 bases short, with 13 bases between. The V gene's germline CDR1 is MNHEY and CDR2 SVGAGI. The CDR3 length is 16 residues. The CDR3 DNA reads TGTGCCAGCAGTTACACCATAGGACCTCCTAACTATGGCTACACCTTC. Encoded protein: CASSYTIGPPNYGYTF.

The chain combines TRBV5-4 with TRBJ2-6, with 7 bases lining up with TRBD1. The CDR3 consists of 17 residues. Germline assignment: CDR1 SGHNT and CDR2 YYREEE (reference sequence). Trimming cost V 4 bases and J 0 bases; bases outside gene matches: 7. The CDR3 DNA reads TGTGCCAGCAGCCGCGGACAGGTCGGCTCTGGGGCCAACGTCCTGACTTTC. Residues: CASSRGQVGSGANVLTF.

This clone was recorded only once. This chain connects TRBV10-3 to TRBJ2-6, with D perhaps matching TRBD1 (6 bases). Trimming stripped 0 bases from V and 0 bases from J, with 15 bases between. Germline V gives CDR1 ENHRY, CDR2 SYGVKD. This CDR3 spans 19 amino acids. DNA for the CDR3: TGTGCCATCAGTGAGTCAGGGGGTAACAGGCACTCTGGGGCCAACGTCCTGACTTTC. Its protein product is CAISESGGNRHSGANVLTF.